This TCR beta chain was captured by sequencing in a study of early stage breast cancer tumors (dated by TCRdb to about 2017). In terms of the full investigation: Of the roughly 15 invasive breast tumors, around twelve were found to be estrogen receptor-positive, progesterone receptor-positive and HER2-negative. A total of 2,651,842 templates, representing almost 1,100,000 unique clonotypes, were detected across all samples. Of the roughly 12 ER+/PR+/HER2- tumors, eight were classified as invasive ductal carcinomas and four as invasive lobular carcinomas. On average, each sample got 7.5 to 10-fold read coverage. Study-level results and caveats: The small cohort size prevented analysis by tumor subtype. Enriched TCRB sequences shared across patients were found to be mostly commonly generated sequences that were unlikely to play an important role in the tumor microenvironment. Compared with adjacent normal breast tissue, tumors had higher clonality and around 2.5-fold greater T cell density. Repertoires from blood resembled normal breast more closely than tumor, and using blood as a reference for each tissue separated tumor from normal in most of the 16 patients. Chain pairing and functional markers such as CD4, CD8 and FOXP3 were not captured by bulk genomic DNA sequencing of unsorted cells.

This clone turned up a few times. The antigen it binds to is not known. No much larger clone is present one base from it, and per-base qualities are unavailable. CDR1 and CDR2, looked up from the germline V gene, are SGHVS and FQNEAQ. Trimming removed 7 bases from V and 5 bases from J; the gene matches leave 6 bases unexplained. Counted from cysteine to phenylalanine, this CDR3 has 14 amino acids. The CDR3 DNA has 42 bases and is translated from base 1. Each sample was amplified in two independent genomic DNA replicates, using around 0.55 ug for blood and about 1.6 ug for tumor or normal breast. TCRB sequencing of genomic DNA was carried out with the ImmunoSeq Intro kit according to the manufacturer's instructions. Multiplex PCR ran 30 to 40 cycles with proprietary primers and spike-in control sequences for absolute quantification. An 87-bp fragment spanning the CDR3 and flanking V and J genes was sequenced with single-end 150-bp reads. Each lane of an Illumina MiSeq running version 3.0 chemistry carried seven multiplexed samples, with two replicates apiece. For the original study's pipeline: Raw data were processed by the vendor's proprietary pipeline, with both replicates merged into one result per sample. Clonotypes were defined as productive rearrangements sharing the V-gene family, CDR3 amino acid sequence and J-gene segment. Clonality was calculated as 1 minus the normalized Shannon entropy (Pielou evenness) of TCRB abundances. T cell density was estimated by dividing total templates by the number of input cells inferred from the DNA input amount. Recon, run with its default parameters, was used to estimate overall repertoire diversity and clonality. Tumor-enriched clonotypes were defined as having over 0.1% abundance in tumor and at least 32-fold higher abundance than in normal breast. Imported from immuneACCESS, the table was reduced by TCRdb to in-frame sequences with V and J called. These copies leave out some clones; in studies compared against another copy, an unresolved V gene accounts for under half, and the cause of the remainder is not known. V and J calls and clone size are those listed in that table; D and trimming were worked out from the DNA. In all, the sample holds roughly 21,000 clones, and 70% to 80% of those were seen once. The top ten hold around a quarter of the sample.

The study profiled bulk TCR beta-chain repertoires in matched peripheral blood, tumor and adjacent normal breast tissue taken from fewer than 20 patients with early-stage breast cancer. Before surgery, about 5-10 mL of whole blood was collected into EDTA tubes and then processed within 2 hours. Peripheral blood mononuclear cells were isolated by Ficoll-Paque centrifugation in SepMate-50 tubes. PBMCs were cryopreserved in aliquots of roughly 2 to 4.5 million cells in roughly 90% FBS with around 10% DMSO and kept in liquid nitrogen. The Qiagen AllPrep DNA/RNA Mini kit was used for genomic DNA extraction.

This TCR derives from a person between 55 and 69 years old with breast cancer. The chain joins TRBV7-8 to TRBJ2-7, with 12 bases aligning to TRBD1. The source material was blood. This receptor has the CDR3 CASTSGQGADEQYF. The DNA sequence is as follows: TGTGCCAGCACCTCGGGACAGGGGGCCGACGAGCAGTACTTC. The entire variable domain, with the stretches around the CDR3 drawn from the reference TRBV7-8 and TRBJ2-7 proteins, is GAGVSQSPRYKVAKRGQDVALRCDPISGHVSLFWYQQALGQGPEFLTYFQNEAQLDKSGLPSDRFFAERPEGSVSTLKIQRTQQEDSAVYLCASTSGQGADEQYFGPGTRLTVT.